This T cell receptor beta chain stems from a study of blood T cell repertoires in COVID-19. Study at large: The samples span acute and convalescent COVID-19 from the United States, Italy and Spain. The analysed material was cDNA or gDNA that came from T cells, B-cell-depleted T cells, or PBMCs.

The germline CDR1 and CDR2 sequences are LGHNA and YSLEER. Losses at the gene ends were 1 base for V and 8 bases for J; bases not matched to a gene: 13. CDR3 length: 17 residues. Source study methods: Using reference gene primer amplification, nucleated cell counts were estimated. Clones were sequenced by immunoSEQ multiplex PCR, and TCRdb holds only the in-frame ones, with some missing. That table furnishes V, J and clone size, whereas the DNA furnished D and trimming. The sample carries about 160,000 clones, more than 90% recorded once. The clonotype originates from a man aged 50 to 60 with acute or convalescent COVID-19. J is TRBJ1-4 and V is TRBV4-3, with TRBD1 matching over 7 bases. The source material was peripheral blood. CDR3 in DNA: TGCGCCAGCAGCCAAGGGGCCAGACAGGGTTCAAGGGAAAAACTGTTTTTT. Amino acid sequence: CASSQGARQGSREKLFF.